Detailed here is one T cell receptor (beta chain). Antigen unknown. Use of 60 Vbeta and 13 Jbeta primers characterized the PCR. The repertoire was sequenced with immunoSEQ multiplex PCR; TCRdb's copy has only in-frame clones and lacks some. The sample has 40,000 or so clones; around 87% are singletons. Trimming removed 8 bases from V and 6 bases from J; junction bases left unmatched: 9. This CDR3 has 15 residues. Germline lookup yields CDR1 MDHEN and CDR2 SYDVKM. This record comes from a study of cytomegalovirus exposure and HLA in healthy donors. Broader study findings: V segments that were indistinguishable, TRBV6-2 and TRBV6-3 among them, were omitted from analysis. In a later analysis, productive TCRs from donors in an Asian-associated ancestry cluster reportedly carried fewer N-insertions than the cohort mean. Association of a missense DCLRE1C variant with TCR beta V- and J-gene trimming was reported in a later analysis. Associated with HLA alleles at 0.05 false discovery rate in a later analysis were 17,000 or so TCR beta sequences.

The origin of this receptor is a woman between 40 and 55 years old in good health and CMV-seropositive. Material: PBMCs. The chain has TRBV28 and TRBJ2-2; TRBD2 matches at 10 bases. This CDR3 reads CASGEEREGSGELFF. The CDR3 coding sequence is TGTGCCAGCGGAGAAGAGCGGGAGGGATCCGGGGAGCTGTTTTTT.